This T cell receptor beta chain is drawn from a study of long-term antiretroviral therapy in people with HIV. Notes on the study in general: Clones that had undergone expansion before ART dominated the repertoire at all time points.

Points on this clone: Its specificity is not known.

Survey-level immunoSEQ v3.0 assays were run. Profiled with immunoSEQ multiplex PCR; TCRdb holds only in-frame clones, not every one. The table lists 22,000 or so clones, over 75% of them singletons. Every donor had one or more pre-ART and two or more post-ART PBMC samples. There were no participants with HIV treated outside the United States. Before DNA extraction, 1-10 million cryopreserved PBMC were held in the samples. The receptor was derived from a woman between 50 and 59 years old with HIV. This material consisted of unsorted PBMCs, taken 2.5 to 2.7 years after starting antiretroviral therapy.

CDR3 residues: CASTGQNSYEQYF. CDR3 bases: TGTGCCAGCACAGGACAGAACTCCTACGAGCAGTACTTC. The chain links TRBV28 to TRBJ2-7, with D possibly TRBD1 on 6 matching bases. The CDR3 is made up of 13 amino acids. CDR1 is MDHEN, CDR2 SYDVKM, per germline. Trimming removed 7 bases from V and 0 bases from J, with 10 bases in between.